The 3 T cell receptor beta chains below all came from one sample that was sequenced in a study of blood T cell repertoires in COVID-19. The method was immunoSEQ multiplex PCR; TCRdb's version includes in-frame clones alone and lacks a portion of them. The sample has around 260,000 clones; around 86% are singletons. Sequenced: peripheral blood. These receptors were taken from a woman aged 25 to 39 with active or convalescent COVID-19.

The chain combines TRBV20-1 with TRBJ2-1, with 7 positions matching TRBD2. CDR3 length equals 20 residues. Trimming removed 3 bases from V and 6 bases from J; junction bases left unmatched: 26. Germline V lookup: CDR1 DFQATT, CDR2 SNEGSKA (reference sequence). In DNA form, the CDR3 reads TGCAGTGCTAGTGTTAAGCGGGGCAGTTGGGGGTTGGGGGACCTCAATGAGCAGTTCTTC. It codes for CSASVKRGSWGLGDLNEQFF.

The chain links TRBV12-3 or TRBV12-4 to TRBJ1-2; TRBD1 matches 9 bases. The CDR3 is made up of 13 amino acids. V gave up 5 bases and J gave up 3 bases; unmatched junction bases: 1. DNA for the CDR3: TGTGCCAGCAGTAGGGACAGGGACTATGGCTACACCTTC. It translates to CASSRDRDYGYTF.

This clone was found once. The chain carries TRBV12-3 or TRBV12-4 and TRBJ2-3; D is unclear. CDR3 length: 12 amino acids. V was shortened by 4 bases and J by 3 bases, with 5 bases between the two germline ends. The CDR3 here is CASSSRTDTQYF. DNA for the CDR3: TGTGCCAGCAGTTCGCGGACAGATACGCAGTATTTT.